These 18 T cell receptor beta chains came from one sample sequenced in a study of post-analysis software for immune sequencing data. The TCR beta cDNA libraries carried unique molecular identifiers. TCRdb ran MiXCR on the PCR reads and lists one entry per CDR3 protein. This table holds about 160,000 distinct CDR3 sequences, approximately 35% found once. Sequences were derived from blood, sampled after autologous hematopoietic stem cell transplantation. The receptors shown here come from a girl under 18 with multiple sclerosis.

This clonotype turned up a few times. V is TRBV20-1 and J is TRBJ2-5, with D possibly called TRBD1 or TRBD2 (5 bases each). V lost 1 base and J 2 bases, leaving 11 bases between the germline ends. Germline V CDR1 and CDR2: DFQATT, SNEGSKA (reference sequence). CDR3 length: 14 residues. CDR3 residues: CSARVGTVQETQYF. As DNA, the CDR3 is TGCAGTGCTAGAGTAGGGACGGTACAAGAGACCCAGTACTTC.

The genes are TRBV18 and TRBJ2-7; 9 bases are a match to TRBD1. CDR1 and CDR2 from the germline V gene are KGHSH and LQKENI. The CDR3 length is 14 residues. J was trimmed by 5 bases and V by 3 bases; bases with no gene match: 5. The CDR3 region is CASSPGQGTHEQYF. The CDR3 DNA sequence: TGTGCCAGCTCACCCGGACAGGGGACCCACGAGCAGTACTTC. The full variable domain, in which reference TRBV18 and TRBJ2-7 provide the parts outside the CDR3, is NAGVMQNPRHLVRRRGQEARLRCSPMKGHSHVYWYRQLPEEGLKFMVYLQKENIIDESGMPKERFSAEFPKEGPSILRIQQVVRGDSAAYFCASSPGQGTHEQYFGPGTRLTVT.

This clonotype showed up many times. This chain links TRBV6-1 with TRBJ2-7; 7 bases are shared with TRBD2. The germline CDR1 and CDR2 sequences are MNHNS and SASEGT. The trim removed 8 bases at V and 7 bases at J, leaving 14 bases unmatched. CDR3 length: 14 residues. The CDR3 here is CASVNSRPSGEQYF. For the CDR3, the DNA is TGTGCCAGCGTCAACAGTAGGCCTAGCGGTGAGCAGTACTTC.

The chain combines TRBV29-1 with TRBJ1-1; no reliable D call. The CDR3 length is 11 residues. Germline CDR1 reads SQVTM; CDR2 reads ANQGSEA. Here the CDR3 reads CSVQANTEAFF. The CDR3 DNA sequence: TGCAGTGTTCAGGCGAACACTGAAGCTTTCTTT.

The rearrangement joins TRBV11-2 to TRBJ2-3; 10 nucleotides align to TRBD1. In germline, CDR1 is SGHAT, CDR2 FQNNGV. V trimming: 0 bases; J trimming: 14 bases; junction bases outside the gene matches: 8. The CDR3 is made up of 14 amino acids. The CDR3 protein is CASSLDYRDRGMYF. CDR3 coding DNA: TGTGCCAGCAGCTTAGATTACCGGGACAGGGGAATGTATTTT.

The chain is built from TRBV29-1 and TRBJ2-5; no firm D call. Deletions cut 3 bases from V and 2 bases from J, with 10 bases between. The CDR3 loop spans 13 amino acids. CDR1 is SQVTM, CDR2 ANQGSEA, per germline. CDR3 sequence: CSVDRQIQETQYF. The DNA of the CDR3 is TGCAGCGTTGATAGGCAGATACAAGAGACCCAGTACTTC.

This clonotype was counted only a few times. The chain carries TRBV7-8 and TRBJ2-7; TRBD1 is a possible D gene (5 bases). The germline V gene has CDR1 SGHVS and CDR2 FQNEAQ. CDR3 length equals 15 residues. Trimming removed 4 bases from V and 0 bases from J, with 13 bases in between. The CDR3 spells CASSSDRDSSYEQYF. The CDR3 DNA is TGTGCCAGCAGCTCCGACAGAGATTCCTCCTACGAGCAGTACTTC.

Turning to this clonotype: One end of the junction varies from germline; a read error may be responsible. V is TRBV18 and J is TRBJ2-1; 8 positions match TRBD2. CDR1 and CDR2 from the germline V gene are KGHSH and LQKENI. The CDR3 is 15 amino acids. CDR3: CASSPAGGSFNEQFF. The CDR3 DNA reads TGTGCCAGCTCACCAGCGGGAGGCTCCTTCAATGAGCAGTTCTTC.

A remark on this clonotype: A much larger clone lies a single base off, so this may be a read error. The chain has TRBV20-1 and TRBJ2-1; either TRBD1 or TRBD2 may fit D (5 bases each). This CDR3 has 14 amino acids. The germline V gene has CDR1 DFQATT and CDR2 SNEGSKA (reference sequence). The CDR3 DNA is TGCGGGGGAAGCGCGACGGGAATATACAATGGGCAGTTCTTC. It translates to CGGSATGIYNGQFF.

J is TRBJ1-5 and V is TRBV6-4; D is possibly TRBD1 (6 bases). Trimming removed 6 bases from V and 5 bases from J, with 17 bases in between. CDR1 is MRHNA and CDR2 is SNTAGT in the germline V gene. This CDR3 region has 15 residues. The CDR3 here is CASRAQGWDYQPQHF. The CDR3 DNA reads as TGTGCCAGCAGAGCACAGGGATGGGACTATCAGCCCCAGCATTTT.

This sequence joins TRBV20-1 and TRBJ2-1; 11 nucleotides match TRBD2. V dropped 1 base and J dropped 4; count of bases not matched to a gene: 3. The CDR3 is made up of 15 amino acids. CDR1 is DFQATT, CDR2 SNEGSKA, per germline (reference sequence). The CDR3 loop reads CSARAVAGGYNEQFF. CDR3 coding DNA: TGCAGTGCTAGAGCAGTAGCGGGAGGGTACAATGAGCAGTTCTTC.

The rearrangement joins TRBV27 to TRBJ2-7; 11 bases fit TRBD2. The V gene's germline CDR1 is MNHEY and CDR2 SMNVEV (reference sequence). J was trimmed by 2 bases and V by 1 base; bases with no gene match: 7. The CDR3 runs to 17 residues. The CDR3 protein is CASSLWETSGMTYEQYF. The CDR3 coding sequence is TGTGCCAGCAGTTTATGGGAGACTAGCGGGATGACCTACGAGCAGTACTTC.

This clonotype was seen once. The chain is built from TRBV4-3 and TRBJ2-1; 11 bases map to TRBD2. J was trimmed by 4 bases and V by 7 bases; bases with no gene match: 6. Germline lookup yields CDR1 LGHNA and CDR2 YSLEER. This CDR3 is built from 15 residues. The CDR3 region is CASITGTSGYNEQFF. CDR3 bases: TGCGCCAGCATCACCGGGACTAGCGGTTACAATGAGCAGTTCTTC.

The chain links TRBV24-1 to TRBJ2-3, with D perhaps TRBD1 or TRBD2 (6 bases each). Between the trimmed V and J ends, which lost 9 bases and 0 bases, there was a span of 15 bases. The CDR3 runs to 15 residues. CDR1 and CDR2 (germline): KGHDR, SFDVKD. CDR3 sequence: CATGGTPTSTDTQYF. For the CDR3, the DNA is TGTGCCACCGGGGGGACACCGACTAGCACAGATACGCAGTATTTT.

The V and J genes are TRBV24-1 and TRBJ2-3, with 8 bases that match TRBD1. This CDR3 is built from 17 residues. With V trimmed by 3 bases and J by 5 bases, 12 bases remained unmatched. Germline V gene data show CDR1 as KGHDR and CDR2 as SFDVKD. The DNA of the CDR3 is TGTGCCACCAGTGATGGGCGCAGTCAAACAGGGGGAGATACGCAGTATTTT. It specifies CATSDGRSQTGGDTQYF.

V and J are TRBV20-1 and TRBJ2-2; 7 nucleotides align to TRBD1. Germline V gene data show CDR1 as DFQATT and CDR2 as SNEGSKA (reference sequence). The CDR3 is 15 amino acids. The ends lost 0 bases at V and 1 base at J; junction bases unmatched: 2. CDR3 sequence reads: CSAREYRGNTGELFF. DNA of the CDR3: TGCAGTGCTAGAGAATACAGGGGGAACACCGGGGAGCTGTTTTTT.

In DNA, the CDR3 is TGTGCCAGCAGCTTAGACTCCGGGGGGACTGAAGCTTTCTTT. Protein: CASSLDSGGTEAFF. The chain links TRBV7-9 to TRBJ1-1; possible D gene TRBD1, 5 bases. With 1 base removed from V and 5 bases from J, the gap between germline ends came to 11 bases. The CDR3 has 14 residues. Germline V gene lookup returns CDR1 SEHNR and CDR2 FQNEAQ (reference sequence).

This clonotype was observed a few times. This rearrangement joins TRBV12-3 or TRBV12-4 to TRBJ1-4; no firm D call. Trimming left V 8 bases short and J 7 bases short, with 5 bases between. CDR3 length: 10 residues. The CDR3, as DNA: TGTGCCAGCGGGAGTGAAAAACTGTTTTTT. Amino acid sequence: CASGSEKLFF.